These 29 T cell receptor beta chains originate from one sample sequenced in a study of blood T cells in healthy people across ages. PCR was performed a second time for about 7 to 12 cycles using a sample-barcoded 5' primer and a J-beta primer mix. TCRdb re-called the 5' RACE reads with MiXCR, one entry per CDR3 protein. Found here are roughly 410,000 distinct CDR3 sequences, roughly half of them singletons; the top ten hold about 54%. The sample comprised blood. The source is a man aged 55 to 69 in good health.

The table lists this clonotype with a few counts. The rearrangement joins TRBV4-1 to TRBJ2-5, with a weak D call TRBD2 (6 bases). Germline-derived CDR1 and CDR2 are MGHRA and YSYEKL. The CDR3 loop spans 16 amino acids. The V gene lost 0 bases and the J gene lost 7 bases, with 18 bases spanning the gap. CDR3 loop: CASSQDSGTSQGTQYF. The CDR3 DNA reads TGCGCCAGCAGCCAAGATTCGGGGACTTCCCAGGGGACCCAGTACTTC.

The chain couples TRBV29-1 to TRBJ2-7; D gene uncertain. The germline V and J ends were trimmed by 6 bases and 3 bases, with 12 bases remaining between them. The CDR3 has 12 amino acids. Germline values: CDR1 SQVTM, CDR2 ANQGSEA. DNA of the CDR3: TGCAGCGTAGCAGGTGGTAACTACGAGCAGTACTTC. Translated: CSVAGGNYEQYF.

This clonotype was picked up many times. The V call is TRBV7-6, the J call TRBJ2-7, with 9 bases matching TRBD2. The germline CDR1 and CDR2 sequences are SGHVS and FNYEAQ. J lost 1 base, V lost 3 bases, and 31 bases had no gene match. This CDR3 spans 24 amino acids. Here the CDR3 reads CASSFSLAGRLERGSSPMSYEQYF. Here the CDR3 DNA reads TGTGCCAGCAGCTTCAGCCTAGCGGGAAGACTAGAGAGGGGGTCCAGCCCCATGTCCTACGAGCAGTACTTC.

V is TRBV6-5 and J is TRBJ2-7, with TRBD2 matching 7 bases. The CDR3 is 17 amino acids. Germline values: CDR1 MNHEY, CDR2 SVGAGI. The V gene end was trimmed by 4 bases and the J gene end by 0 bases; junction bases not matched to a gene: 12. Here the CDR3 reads CASSFAGGRGSSYEQYF. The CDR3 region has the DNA TGTGCCAGCAGTTTCGCCGGAGGTCGCGGGAGCTCCTACGAGCAGTACTTC.

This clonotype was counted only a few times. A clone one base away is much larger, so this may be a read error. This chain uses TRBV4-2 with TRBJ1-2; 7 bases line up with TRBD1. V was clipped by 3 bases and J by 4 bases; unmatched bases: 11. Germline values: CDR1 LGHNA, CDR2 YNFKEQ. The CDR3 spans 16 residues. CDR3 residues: CASSHQATGSGYGYTF. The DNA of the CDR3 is TGTGCCAGCAGCCACCAAGCGACAGGGTCGGGCTATGGCTACACCTTC.

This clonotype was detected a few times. The CDR3 reads CASSRDSKPGANVLTF. CDR3 nucleotide sequence: TGTGCCAGCAGCCGTGACAGCAAGCCTGGGGCCAACGTCCTGACTTTC. This chain joins TRBV7-3 and TRBJ2-6; TRBD1 is a possible D gene (5 bases). The CDR3 totals 16 residues. V lost 5 bases and J 2 bases, leaving 13 bases between the germline ends. Germline V CDR1 and CDR2: SGHTA, FQGTGA.

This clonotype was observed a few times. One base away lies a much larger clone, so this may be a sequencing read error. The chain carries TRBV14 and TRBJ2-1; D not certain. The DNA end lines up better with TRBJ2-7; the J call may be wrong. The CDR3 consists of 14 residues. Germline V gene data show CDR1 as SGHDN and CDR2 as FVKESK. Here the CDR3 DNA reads TGTGCCAGCAGCCAAGTCGAGAGTTACAATGAGCAGTACTTC. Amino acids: CASSQVESYNEQYF.

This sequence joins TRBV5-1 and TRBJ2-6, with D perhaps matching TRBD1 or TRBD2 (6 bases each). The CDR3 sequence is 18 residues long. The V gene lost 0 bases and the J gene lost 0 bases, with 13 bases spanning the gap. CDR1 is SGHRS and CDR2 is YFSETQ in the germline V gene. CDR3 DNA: TGCGCCAGCAGCTTGGTGGGGGGCGCCCGCTCTGGGGCCAACGTCCTGACTTTC. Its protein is CASSLVGGARSGANVLTF.

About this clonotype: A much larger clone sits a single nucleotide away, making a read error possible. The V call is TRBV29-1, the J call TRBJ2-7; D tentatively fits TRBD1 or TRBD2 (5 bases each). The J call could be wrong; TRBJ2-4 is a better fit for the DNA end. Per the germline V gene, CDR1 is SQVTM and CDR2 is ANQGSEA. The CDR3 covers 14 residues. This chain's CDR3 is CSVERDVGLNIQYF. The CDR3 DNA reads TGCAGCGTTGAAAGGGACGTGGGATTGAACATTCAGTACTTC.

This chain's CDR3 is CASSETGTPSETQYF. CDR3 nucleotide sequence: TGTGCCAGCAGTGAAACGGGAACGCCGTCAGAGACCCAGTACTTC. The chain combines TRBV6-1 with TRBJ2-5; perhaps TRBD2 as D (5 bases). V was trimmed by 2 bases and J by 4 bases, leaving 14 bases between them. Per the germline V gene, CDR1 is MNHNS and CDR2 is SASEGT. The CDR3 length is 15 residues.

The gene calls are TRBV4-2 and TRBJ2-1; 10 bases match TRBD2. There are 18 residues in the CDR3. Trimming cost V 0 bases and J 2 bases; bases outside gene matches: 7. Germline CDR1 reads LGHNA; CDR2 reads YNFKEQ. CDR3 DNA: TGTGCCAGCAGCCAAGAATCAAGCGGGAGGGCCGCCTACAATGAGCAGTTCTTC. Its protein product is CASSQESSGRAAYNEQFF.

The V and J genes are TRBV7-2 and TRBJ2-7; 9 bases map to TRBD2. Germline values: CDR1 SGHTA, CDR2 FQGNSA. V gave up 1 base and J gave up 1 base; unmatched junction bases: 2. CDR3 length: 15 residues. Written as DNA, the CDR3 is TGTGCCAGCAGCTTAGTCAGCGGGAGGTCCTACGAGCAGTACTTC. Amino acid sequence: CASSLVSGRSYEQYF.

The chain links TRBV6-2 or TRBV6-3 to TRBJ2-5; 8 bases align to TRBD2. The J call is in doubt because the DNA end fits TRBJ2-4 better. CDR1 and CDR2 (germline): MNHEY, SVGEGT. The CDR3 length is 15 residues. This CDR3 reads CASSHISGGKNIQYF. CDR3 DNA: TGTGCCAGCAGTCATATCAGCGGGGGAAAAAACATTCAGTACTTC.

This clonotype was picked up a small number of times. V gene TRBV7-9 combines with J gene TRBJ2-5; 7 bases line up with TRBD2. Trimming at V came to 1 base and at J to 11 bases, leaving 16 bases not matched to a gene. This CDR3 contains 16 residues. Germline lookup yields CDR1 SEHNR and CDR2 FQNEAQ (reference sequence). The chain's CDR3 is CASSLGVGLGINEQYF. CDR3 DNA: TGTGCCAGCAGCTTAGGAGTCGGACTAGGGATCAATGAGCAGTACTTC.

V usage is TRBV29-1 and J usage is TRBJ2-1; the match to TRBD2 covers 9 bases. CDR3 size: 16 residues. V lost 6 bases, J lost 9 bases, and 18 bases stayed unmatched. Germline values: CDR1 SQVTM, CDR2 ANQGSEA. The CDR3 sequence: CSVARRAGGGSGEQFF. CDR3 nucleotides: TGCAGCGTGGCAAGACGAGCGGGGGGCGGGAGCGGTGAGCAGTTCTTC.

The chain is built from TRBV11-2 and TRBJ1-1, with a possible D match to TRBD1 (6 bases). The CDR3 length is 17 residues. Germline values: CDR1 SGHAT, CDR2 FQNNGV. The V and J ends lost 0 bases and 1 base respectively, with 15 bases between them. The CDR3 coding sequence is TGTGCCAGCAGCTTAGAGTTAGGACAGAATGGGAACACTGAAGCTTTCTTT. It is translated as CASSLELGQNGNTEAFF.

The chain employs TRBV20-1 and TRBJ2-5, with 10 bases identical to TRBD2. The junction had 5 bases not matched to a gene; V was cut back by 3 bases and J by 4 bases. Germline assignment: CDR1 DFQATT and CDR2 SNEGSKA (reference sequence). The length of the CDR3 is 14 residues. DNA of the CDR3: TGCAGTGCTAGTAAGCGGGAGGGCCTAGAGACCCAGTACTTC. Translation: CSASKREGLETQYF.

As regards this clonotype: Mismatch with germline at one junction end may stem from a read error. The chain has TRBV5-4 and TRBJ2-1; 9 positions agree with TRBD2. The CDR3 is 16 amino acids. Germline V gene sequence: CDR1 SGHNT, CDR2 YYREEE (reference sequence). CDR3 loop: CASSFPTSGSYNERFF. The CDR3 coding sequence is TGTGCCAGCAGCTTCCCCACTAGCGGGTCCTACAATGAGCGGTTCTTC.

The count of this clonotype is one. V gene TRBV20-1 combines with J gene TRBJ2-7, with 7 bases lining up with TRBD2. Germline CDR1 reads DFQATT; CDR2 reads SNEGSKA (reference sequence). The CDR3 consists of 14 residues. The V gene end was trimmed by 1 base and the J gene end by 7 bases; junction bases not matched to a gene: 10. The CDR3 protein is CSARGGGLGVEQYF. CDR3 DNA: TGCAGTGCTAGAGGGGGGGGACTGGGAGTTGAGCAGTACTTC.

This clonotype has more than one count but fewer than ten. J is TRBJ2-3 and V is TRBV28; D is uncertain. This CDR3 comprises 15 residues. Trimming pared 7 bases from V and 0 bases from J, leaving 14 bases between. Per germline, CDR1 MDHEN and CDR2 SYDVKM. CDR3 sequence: CASNSYGASTDTQYF. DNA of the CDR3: TGTGCCAGCAATTCTTATGGAGCTAGCACAGATACGCAGTATTTT.

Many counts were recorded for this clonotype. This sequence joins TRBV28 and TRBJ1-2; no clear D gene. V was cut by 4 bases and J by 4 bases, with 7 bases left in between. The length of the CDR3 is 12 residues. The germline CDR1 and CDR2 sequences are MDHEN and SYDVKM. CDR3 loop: CASSSTSYGYTF. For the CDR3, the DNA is TGTGCCAGCAGTTCGACAAGCTATGGCTACACCTTC.

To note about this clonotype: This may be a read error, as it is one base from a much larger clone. The CDR3 sequence: CASSLAPGRASYNEQFF. The CDR3 DNA follows: TGTGCTAGCAGCTTAGCGCCGGGTCGGGCCTCCTACAATGAGCAGTTCTTC. This sequence joins TRBV7-7 and TRBJ2-1; perhaps TRBD2 as D (5 bases). This CDR3 has 17 residues. Per the germline V gene, CDR1 is SSHAT and CDR2 is FNYEAQ (reference sequence).

The CDR3 region is CASSRQGVKETQYF. CDR3 sequence (DNA): TGTGCCAGCTCGCGACAGGGGGTTAAGGAGACCCAGTACTTC. V and J are TRBV6-2 or TRBV6-3 and TRBJ2-5, with 9 bases aligning to TRBD1. V was pared by 8 bases and J by 5 bases, with 9 bases of the junction left unmatched. The CDR3 is 14 residues long. Germline lookup yields CDR1 MNHEY and CDR2 SVGEGT.

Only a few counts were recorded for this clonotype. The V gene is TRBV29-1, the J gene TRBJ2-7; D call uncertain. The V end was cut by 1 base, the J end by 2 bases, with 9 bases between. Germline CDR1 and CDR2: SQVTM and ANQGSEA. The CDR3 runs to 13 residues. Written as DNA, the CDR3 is TGCAGCGTTGAAGGCAGTCCCACCTACGAGCAGTACTTC. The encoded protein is CSVEGSPTYEQYF.

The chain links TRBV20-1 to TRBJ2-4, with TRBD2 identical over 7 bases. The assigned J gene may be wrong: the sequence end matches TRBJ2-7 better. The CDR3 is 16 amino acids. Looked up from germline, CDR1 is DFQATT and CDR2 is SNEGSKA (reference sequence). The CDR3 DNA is TGCAGTGCTAGAGAGGGGTCTGGCGGGAGATCCTACGAGCAGTACTTC. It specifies CSAREGSGGRSYEQYF.

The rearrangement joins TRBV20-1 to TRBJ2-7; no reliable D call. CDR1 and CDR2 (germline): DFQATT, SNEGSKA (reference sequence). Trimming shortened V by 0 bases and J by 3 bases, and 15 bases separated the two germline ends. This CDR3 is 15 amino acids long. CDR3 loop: CSARDRIGASYEQYF. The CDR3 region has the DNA TGCAGTGCTAGAGATAGAATCGGCGCGAGCTACGAGCAGTACTTC.

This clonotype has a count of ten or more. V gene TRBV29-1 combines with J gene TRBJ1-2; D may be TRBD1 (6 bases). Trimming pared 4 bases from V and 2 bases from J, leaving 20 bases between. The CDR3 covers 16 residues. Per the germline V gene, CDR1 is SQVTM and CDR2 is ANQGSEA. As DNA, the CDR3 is TGCAGCGTTGCGGACAGTTTCAAATCGGAAAACTATGGCTACACCTTC. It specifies CSVADSFKSENYGYTF.

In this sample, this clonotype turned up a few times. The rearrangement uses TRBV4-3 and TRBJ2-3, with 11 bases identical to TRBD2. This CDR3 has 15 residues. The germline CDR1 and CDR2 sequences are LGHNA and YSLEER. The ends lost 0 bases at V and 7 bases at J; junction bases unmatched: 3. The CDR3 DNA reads TGCGCCAGCAGCCAAGATGGGACTAGCGGCAATACGCAGTATTTT. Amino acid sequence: CASSQDGTSGNTQYF.

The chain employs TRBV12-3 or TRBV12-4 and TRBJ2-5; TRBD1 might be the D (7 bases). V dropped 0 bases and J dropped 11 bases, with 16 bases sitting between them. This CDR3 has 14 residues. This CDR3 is CASSLAGRGVEQYF. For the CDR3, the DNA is TGTGCCAGCAGTTTAGCTGGCAGGGGGGTTGAGCAGTACTTC.